Only a few counts were recorded for the clone carrying this TCR beta chain. As yet, its antigen is unknown. The sample comes from a study of cytomegalovirus exposure and HLA in healthy donors. PCR involved 60 Vbeta and 13 Jbeta primers. Sequencing used immunoSEQ multiplex PCR; TCRdb keeps in-frame clones, though not all of them. The data hold about 120,000 clones, with 65% to 80% observed a single time. Findings and limits, study-wide: Many donors shared some public TCRs, even though most TCR sequences were rare.

V dropped 0 bases and J dropped 5 bases, with 13 bases sitting between them. Germline values: CDR1 LNHNV, CDR2 YYDKDF (reference sequence). The CDR3 has 15 amino acids. Specimen: PBMCs. This sequence originates from a woman in her forties in good health and CMV-seropositive. The chain employs TRBV15 and TRBJ2-5, with a weak D call TRBD1 (6 bases). DNA for the CDR3: TGTGCCACCAGCAGAGATCAGGGGATAGGGGAGACCCAGTACTTC. This gives the protein CATSRDQGIGETQYF.